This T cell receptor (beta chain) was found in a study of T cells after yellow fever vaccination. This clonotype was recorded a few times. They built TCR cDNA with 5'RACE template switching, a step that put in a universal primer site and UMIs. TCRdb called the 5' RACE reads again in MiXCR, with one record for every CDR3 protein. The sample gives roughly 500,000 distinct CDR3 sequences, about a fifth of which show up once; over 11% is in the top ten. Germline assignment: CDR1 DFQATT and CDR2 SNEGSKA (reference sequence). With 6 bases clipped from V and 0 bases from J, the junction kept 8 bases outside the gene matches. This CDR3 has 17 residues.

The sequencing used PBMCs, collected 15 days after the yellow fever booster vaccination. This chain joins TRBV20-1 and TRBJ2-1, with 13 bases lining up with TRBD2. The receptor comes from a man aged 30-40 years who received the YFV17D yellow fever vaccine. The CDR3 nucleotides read TGCAGTGCCGTACCGACTAGCGGGAGGAGCTCCTACAATGAGCAGTTCTTC. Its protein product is CSAVPTSGRSSYNEQFF.